This T cell receptor (beta chain) was documented in a study of blood T cell repertoires in COVID-19. Study as a whole: Acute and convalescent COVID-19 specimens originated in the United States, Italy and Spain. T cells, B-cell-depleted T cells, or PBMCs supplied cDNA or gDNA.

Methods used by the authors: Reference gene primer amplification yielded estimated nucleated cell counts. Profiling relied on immunoSEQ multiplex PCR, and the TCRdb table lists in-frame clones only, not all of them. The V and J calls and clone size were taken over from that table, and D and trimming were inferred from the DNA. The repertoire holds approximately 250,000 clones, with more than 75% as singletons. This study enrolled people aged about 18 to 95 from approximately 24 US geographic areas. The TCR was taken from a woman between 55 and 75 years old in a cohort exposed to, infected with or recovered from COVID-19 (not recorded which). The sample was PBMCs or T cells enriched from blood (not recorded which).

The CDR3 nucleotides are TGCAGCGCCCCCACCGGGACAGAGAACACCGGGGAGCTGTTTTTT. It yields the protein CSAPTGTENTGELFF. J is TRBJ2-2 and V is TRBV29-1; TRBD1 agrees at 7 bases. From germline, CDR1 is SQVTM and CDR2 ANQGSEA. The V segment lost 7 bases and the J segment 1 base; nucleotides outside the gene matches: 9. The CDR3 is 15 amino acids.